The 3 T cell receptor beta chains below were found in one sample sequenced in a study of control samples from healthy donors and cancer patients. The table came from immunoSEQ multiplex PCR; TCRdb's copy has only in-frame clones and leaves some out. Here the sample spans some 82,000 clones, about 79% being singletons. The sample consisted of PBMCs. These receptors were obtained from a man in his sixties with head and neck cancer.

The chain carries TRBV4-1 and TRBJ1-2; possible D gene TRBD1, 5 bases. CDR1 is MGHRA, CDR2 YSYEKL, per germline. This CDR3 comprises 15 residues. The V end lost 7 bases, the J end lost 1 base, and 16 bases lay between the germline ends. The CDR3: CASKSTRGGNYGYTF. As DNA, the CDR3 is TGCGCCAGCAAAAGCACCCGCGGGGGTAACTATGGCTACACCTTC.

The chain couples TRBV5-1 to TRBJ2-7; TRBD1 matches 8 bases. The CDR3 is 15 amino acids. Trimming removed 4 bases from V and 3 bases from J; junction bases left unmatched: 9. Per germline, CDR1 SGHRS and CDR2 YFSETQ. Written as DNA, the CDR3 is TGCGCCAGCAGCCTACTACAGGGGGATCTCTACGAGCAGTACTTC. It encodes CASSLLQGDLYEQYF.

This clone was detected once. The V and J genes are TRBV27 and TRBJ2-7; D call uncertain. Per germline, CDR1 MNHEY and CDR2 SMNVEV (reference sequence). CDR3 length equals 13 residues. The germline V and J ends were trimmed by 4 bases and 3 bases, with 10 bases remaining between them. CDR3 residues: CASSSRAYYEQYF. In DNA form, the CDR3 reads TGTGCCAGCAGTTCAAGGGCCTACTACGAGCAGTACTTC.